Listed below are T cell receptor beta chains from one sample, sequenced in a study of blood T cell repertoires in COVID-19. Produced via immunoSEQ multiplex PCR; TCRdb's table is partial and in-frame only. The sample includes about 190,000 clones, around 80% of them seen just once. The material sequenced was PBMCs or T cells enriched from blood (not recorded which). The receptor set was obtained from a woman aged 50 to 60 with acute COVID-19. CDR3s include the opening cysteine and the closing phenylalanine or tryptophan. D genes are given only for firm matches. Clone sizes are given selectively: once, few, many, or a class where the clone is expanded.

>NA|TRBV19|TRBJ2-5|NA
TGTGCCACCCGGGGGACAGTACAAGAGACCCAGTACTTC
CATRGTVQETQYF
>NA|TRBV2|TRBJ1-5|few
TGTGCCAGCAGTGGCCAGTTCAATCAGCCCCAGCATTTT
CASSGQFNQPQHF
>TRBD2|TRBV27|TRBJ2-2|few
TGTGCCAGCAGTTTAAGATATGGGACTAGCCTGGGCGGGGAGCTGTTTTTT
CASSLRYGTSLGGELFF
>NA|TRBV5-5|TRBJ1-3|NA
TGTGCCAGCAGCTTGCAGATTAACGTTCCGGGAAACACCATATATTTT
CASSLQINVPGNTIYF
>NA|TRBV5-1|TRBJ2-1|NA
TGCGCCAGCAGCTCCGGGAACTCCTACAATGAGCAGTTCTTC
CASSSGNSYNEQFF
>TRBD1|TRBV5-6|TRBJ2-4|NA
TGTGCCAGCAGCTTGTTGGTCGGGACAGGGGAAAACATTCAGTACTTC
CASSLLVGTGENIQYF
>TRBD1|TRBV5-1|TRBJ1-2|NA
TGCGCCAGCAGCTTCGGGACAGGGGTTGTTCGCTACACCTTC
CASSFGTGVVRYTF
>TRBD1|TRBV19|TRBJ1-4|NA
TGTGCCAGTAAGCTACAGGGGTTTAATGAAAAACTGTTTTTT
CASKLQGFNEKLFF
>TRBD1|TRBV5-4|TRBJ1-1|NA
TGTGCCAGCAGCCTGAGGGGGCGCAGCACTGAAGCTTTCTTT
CASSLRGRSTEAFF
>NA|TRBV19|TRBJ1-5|NA
TGTGCCAGTAGTTCGCCCCCTGGGGCCACGAGCTCGCAGCCCCAGCATTTT
CASSSPPGATSSQPQHF
>TRBD2|TRBV13|TRBJ2-1|NA
TGTGCCAGCGTGCCCGTAGCGGGGACCTACAATGAGCAGTTCTTC
CASVPVAGTYNEQFF
>NA|TRBV7-2|TRBJ2-1|NA
TGTGCCAGCAGCTTAGATAGTAGTCACAATGAGCAGTTCTTC
CASSLDSSHNEQFF
>TRBD2|TRBV5-6|TRBJ2-2|NA
TGTGCCAGCAGCTTGGACGCCCGTCGGGGGGGCAGCGGGGAGCTGTTTTTT
CASSLDARRGGSGELFF
>TRBD2|TRBV28|TRBJ2-1|once
TGTGCCAGCAGTTTTCTCTTCCAAACTAGCGGGGGGGCCGATGAGCAGTTCTTC
CASSFLFQTSGGADEQFF
>NA|TRBV28|TRBJ1-6|NA
TGTGCCAGCAGTTCCCGAGGACAGCCGAGCTCCTATAATTCACCCCTCCACTTT
CASSSRGQPSSYNSPLHF
>NA|TRBV5-1|TRBJ1-6|NA
TGCGCCAGCAGCAGGATCACAGGAGAGAATTCACCCCTCCACTTT
CASSRITGENSPLHF
>NA|TRBV7-2|TRBJ2-1|NA
TGTGCCAGCAGCTACACAGGCAATGAGCAGTTCTTC
CASSYTGNEQFF
>NA|TRBV19|TRBJ1-4|NA
TGTGCCACTGGCCTGCGGCGACTGAATGAAAAACTGTTTTTT
CATGLRRLNEKLFF
>TRBD1|TRBV6-5|TRBJ1-1|NA
TGTGCCAGCACCCTGGGACAGGCCACTGAAGCTTTCTTT
CASTLGQATEAFF
>TRBD1|TRBV28|TRBJ1-1|few
TGTGCCAGCGGGGTCGACAGGGGGGTGAACACTGAAGCTTTCTTT
CASGVDRGVNTEAFF
>TRBD1|TRBV10-3|TRBJ1-2|NA
TGTGCCATCAGGGGGACAGGGGACGGTGGCTACACCTTC
CAIRGTGDGGYTF
>NA|TRBV7-2|TRBJ1-6|NA
TGTGCCAGCAGCGCGACCGGGAATTCACCCCTCCACTTT
CASSATGNSPLHF
>NA|TRBV6-5|TRBJ1-5|few
TGTGCCGCGTTCTCCGGACAGCTTGGCAATCAGCCCCAGCATTTT
CAAFSGQLGNQPQHF
>TRBD2|TRBV27|TRBJ2-2|NA
TGTGCCAGCAGTTTGTTCGTGCCGGGACTAGCGGGGGGCCCGAACACCGGGGAGCTGTTTTTT
CASSLFVPGLAGGPNTGELFF